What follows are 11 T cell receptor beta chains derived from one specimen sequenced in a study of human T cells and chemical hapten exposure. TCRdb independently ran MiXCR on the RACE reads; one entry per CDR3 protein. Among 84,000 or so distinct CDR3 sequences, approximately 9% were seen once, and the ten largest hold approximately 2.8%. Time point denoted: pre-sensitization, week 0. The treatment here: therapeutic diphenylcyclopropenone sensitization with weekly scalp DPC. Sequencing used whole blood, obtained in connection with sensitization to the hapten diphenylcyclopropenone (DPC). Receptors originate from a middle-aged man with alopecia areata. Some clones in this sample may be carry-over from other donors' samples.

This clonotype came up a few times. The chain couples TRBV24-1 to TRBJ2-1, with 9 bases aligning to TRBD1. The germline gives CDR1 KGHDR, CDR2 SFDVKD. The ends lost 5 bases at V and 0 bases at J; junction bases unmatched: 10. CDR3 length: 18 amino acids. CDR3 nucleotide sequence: TGTGCCACCAGTGTTACCGGTCCGACAGGGGGCTCCTACAATGAGCAGTTCTTC. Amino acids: CATSVTGPTGGSYNEQFF.

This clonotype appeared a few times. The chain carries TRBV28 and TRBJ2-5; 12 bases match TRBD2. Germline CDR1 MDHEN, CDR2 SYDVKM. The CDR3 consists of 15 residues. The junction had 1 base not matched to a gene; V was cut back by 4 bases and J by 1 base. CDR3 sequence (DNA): TGTGCCAGCAGTTCACTAGCGGGGGGCCAAGAGACCCAGTACTTC. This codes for CASSSLAGGQETQYF.

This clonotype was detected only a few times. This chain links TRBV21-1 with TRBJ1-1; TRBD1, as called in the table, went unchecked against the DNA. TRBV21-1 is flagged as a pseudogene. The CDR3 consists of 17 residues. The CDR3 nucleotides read TGTGCCAGCAGCAAAAAAAAAAAGACAGGGGGGGTCACTGAAGCTTTCTTT. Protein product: CASSKKKKTGGVTEAFF.

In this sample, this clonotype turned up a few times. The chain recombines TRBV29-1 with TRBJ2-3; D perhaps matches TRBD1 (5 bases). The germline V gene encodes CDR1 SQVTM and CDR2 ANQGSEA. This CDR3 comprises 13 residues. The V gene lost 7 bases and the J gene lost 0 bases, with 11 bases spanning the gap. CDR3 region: CSAATASTDTQYF. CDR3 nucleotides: TGCAGCGCTGCGACAGCAAGCACAGATACGCAGTATTTT.

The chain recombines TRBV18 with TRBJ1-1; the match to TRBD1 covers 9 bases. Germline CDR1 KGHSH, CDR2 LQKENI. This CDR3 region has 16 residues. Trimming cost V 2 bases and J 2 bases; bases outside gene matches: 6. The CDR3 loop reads CASSPYGTGQNTEAFF. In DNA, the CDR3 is TGTGCCAGCTCACCATATGGGACAGGGCAAAACACTGAAGCTTTCTTT. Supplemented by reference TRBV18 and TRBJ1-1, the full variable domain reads NAGVMQNPRHLVRRRGQEARLRCSPMKGHSHVYWYRQLPEEGLKFMVYLQKENIIDESGMPKERFSAEFPKEGPSILRIQQVVRGDSAAYFCASSPYGTGQNTEAFFGQGTRLTVV.

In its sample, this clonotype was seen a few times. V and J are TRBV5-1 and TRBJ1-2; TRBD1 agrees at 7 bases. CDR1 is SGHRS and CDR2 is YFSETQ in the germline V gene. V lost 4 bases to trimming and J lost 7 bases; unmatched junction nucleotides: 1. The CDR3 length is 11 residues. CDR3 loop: CASSTGAGYTF. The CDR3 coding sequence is TGCGCCAGCAGCACAGGGGCTGGCTACACCTTC.

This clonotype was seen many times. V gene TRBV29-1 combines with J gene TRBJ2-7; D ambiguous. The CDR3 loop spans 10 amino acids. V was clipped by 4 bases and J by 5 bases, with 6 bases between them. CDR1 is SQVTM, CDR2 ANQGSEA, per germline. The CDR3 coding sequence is TGCAGCGTTGTTTGGGACGAGCAGTACTTC. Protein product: CSVVWDEQYF.

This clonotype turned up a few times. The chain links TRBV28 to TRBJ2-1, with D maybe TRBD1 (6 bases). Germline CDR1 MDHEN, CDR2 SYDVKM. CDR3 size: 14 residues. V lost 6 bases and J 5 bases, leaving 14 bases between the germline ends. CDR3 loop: CASSEGQINNEQFF. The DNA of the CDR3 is TGTGCCAGCAGCGAAGGACAGATTAACAATGAGCAGTTCTTC.

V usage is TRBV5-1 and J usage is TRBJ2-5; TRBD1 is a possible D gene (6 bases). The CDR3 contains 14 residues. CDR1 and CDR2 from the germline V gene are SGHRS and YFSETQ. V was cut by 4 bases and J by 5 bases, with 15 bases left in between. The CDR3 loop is CASSAGQNWETQYF. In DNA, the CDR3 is TGCGCCAGCAGCGCAGGACAGAATTGGGAGACCCAGTACTTC.

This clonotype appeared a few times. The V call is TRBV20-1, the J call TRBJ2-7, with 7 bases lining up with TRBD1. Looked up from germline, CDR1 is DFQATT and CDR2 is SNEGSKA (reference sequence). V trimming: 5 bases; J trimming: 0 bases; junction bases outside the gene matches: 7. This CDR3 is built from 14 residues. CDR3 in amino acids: CSASGTVSSYEQYF. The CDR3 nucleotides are TGCAGTGCTTCCGGGACAGTGAGCTCCTACGAGCAGTACTTC.

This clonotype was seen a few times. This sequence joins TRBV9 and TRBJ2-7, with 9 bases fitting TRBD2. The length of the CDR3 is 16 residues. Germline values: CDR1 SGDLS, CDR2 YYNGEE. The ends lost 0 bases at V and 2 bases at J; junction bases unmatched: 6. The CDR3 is CASSVGEGGRAYEQYF. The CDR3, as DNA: TGTGCCAGCAGCGTAGGAGAGGGCGGGAGGGCCTACGAGCAGTACTTC.